This T cell receptor beta chain came from a study of blood T cell repertoires in COVID-19. The CDR3 length is 11 residues. Germline V CDR1 and CDR2: DFQATT, SNEGSKA (reference sequence). V dropped 3 bases and J dropped 5 bases, with 7 bases sitting between them. Profiled with immunoSEQ multiplex PCR; TCRdb holds only in-frame clones, not every one. The sample records about 87,000 clones, 83% being singletons. This receptor was identified in a woman aged 55 to 70 with acute or convalescent COVID-19. The genes are TRBV20-1 and TRBJ2-5; TRBD2 might be the D (5 bases). The source material was peripheral blood. CDR3 DNA sequence: TGCAGTGCTAGTGGCGGGGAGACCCAGTACTTC. Translating it yields CSASGGETQYF.